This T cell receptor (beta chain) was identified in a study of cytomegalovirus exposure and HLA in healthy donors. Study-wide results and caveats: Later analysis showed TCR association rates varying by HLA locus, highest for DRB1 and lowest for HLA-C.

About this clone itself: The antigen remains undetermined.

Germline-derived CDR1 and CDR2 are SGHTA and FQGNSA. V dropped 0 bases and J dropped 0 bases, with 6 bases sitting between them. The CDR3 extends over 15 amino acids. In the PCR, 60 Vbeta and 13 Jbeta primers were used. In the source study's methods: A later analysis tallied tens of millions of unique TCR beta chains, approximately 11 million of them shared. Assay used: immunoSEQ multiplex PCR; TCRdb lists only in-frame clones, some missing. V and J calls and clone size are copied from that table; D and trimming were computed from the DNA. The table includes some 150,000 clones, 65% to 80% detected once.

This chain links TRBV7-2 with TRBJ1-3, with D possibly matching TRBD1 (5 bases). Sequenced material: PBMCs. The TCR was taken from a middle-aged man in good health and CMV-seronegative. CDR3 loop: CASSLAGASGNTIYF. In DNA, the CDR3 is TGTGCCAGCAGCTTAGCAGGGGCCTCTGGAAACACCATATATTTT.